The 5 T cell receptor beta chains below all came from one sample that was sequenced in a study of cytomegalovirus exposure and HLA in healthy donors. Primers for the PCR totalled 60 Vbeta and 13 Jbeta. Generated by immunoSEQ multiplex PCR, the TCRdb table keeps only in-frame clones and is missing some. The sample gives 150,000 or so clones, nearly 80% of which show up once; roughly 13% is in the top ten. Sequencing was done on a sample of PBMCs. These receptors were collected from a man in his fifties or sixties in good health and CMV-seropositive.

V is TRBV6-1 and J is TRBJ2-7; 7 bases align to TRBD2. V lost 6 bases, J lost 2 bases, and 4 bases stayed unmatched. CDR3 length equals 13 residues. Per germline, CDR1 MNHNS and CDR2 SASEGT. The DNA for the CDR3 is TGTGCCAGCAGGGCAGGGACTACCTACGAGCAGTACTTC. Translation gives CASRAGTTYEQYF.

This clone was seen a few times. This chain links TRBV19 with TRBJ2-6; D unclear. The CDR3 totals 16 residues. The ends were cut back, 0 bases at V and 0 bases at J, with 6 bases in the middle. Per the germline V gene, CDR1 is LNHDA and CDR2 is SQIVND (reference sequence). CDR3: CASSIEAFSGANVLTF. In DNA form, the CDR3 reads TGTGCCAGTAGTATAGAAGCGTTCTCTGGGGCCAACGTCCTGACTTTC.

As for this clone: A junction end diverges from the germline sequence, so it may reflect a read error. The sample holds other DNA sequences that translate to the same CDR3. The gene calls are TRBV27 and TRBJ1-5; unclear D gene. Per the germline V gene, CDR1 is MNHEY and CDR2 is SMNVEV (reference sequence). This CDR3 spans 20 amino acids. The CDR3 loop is CASSLPTGMVELYSNQPQHF. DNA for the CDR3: TGTGCCAGCAGTTTACCGACGGGAATGGTTGAACTCTATAGCAATCAGCCCCAGCACTTT.

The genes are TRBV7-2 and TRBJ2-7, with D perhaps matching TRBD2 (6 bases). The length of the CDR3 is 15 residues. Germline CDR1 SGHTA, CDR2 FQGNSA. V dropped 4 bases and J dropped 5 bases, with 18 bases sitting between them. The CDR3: CASSWRVGPEDEQYF. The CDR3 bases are TGTGCCAGCAGCTGGAGGGTAGGCCCTGAGGACGAGCAGTACTTC.

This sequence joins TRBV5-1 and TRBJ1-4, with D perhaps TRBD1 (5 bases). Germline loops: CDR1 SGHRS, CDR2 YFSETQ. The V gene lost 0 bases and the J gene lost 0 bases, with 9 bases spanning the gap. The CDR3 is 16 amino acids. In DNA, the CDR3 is TGCGCCAGCAGCTTGGCCACAGGTTCAACTAATGAAAAACTGTTTTTT. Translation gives CASSLATGSTNEKLFF.